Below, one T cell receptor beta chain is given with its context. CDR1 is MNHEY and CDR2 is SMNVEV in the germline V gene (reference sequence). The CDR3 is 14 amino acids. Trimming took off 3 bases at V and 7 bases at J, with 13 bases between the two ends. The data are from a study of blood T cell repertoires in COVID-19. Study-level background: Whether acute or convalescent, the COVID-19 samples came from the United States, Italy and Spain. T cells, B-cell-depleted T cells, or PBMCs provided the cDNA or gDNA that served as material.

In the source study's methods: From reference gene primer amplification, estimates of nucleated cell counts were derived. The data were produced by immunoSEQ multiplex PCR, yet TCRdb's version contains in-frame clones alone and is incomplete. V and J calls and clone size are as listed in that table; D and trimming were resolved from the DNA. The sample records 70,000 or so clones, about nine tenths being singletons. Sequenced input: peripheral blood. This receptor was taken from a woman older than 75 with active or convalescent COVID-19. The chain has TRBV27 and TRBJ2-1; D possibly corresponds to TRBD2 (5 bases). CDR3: CASSFGGRKNEQFF. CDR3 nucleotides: TGTGCCAGCAGTTTCGGTGGGAGAAAAAATGAGCAGTTCTTC.